What follows describes a single TCR beta chain. Its antigen is undetermined. The data were taken from a study of T cell responses to AZD1222 COVID-19 vaccine. General study results and limits: The study found Spike-specific TCR breadth and depth rose after two AZD1222 doses. No repertoire was sampled before or during the peak T cell response, only after it. Dominant at 160-218 and 743-854, vaccine-associated CD4 TCRs also spanned spike.

Germline CDR1 is MNHEY and CDR2 is SMNVEV (reference sequence). V dropped 6 bases and J dropped 4 bases, with 12 bases sitting between them. The CDR3 is 13 amino acids. The assay was immunoSEQ multiplex PCR, and TCRdb's table has in-frame clones only and misses some. The sample carries approximately 130,000 clones, roughly 84% recorded once. The sample was peripheral blood, taken 28 days after the second AZD1222 dose. The sequence was obtained from an adult who received the AZD1222 COVID-19 vaccine. This chain uses TRBV27 with TRBJ1-2; D may be TRBD1 (5 bases). The CDR3 sequence: CASSRGVGYGYTF. In DNA form, the CDR3 reads TGTGCCAGCAGCAGAGGGGTCGGCTATGGCTACACCTTC.